What follows are 19 T cell receptor beta chains derived from one specimen sequenced in a study of T cell responses to AZD1222 COVID-19 vaccine. Sequencing used immunoSEQ multiplex PCR; TCRdb keeps in-frame clones, though not all of them. The data contain approximately 200,000 clones, 85% to 95% of them singletons. The sequencing here drew on peripheral blood, taken 28 days after the second AZD1222 dose. Receptor source: an adult who received the AZD1222 COVID-19 vaccine.

V gene TRBV3-1 (or the pseudogene TRBV3-2) combines with J gene TRBJ1-6, with D maybe TRBD1 (6 bases). This CDR3 contains 17 residues. CDR1 LGHDT and CDR2 YNNKEL come from the germline V gene (reference sequence). Trimming left V 1 base short and J 9 bases short, with 19 bases between. The CDR3 loop reads CASSQGVVGRGLSPLHF. The CDR3 DNA is TGTGCCAGCAGCCAAGGGGTGGTGGGGCGGGGGCTTTCACCCCTCCACTTT.

This chain uses TRBV6-5 with TRBJ2-7, with TRBD1 as a possible D gene (5 bases). Germline V CDR1 and CDR2: MNHEY, SVGAGI. The CDR3 sequence is 15 residues long. The V end was cut by 6 bases, the J end by 1 base, with 16 bases between. CDR3 DNA: TGTGCCAGCAGATTGGGGCAGGCTTCATCCTACGAGCAGTACTTC. It yields the protein CASRLGQASSYEQYF.

V and J are TRBV19 and TRBJ1-1; D not certain. V lost 0 bases to trimming and J lost 1 base, with 12 bases between them. The CDR3 covers 16 residues. Germline values: CDR1 LNHDA, CDR2 SQIVND (reference sequence). The CDR3 DNA reads as TGTGCCAGTAGTATAGATCTTGTTACGCCGAACACTGAAGCTTTCTTT. Protein sequence: CASSIDLVTPNTEAFF.

The J gene is TRBJ1-1, the V gene TRBV6-5; perhaps TRBD1 as D (5 bases). CDR1 is MNHEY, CDR2 SVGAGI, per germline. V was clipped by 0 bases and J by 3 bases, with 11 bases between them. The length of the CDR3 is 15 residues. In nucleotides, the CDR3 is TGTGCCAGCAGTTACTCTTGGCGGGGGGACACTGAAGCTTTCTTT. Encoded protein: CASSYSWRGDTEAFF.

The chain joins TRBV6-5 to TRBJ2-1, with 9 bases lining up with TRBD1. The CDR3 loop spans 13 amino acids. Germline CDR1 MNHEY, CDR2 SVGAGI. The V and J ends lost 8 bases and 5 bases, in that order; junction bases with no gene match: 4. This chain's CDR3 is CASRGQGHNEQFF. The CDR3 DNA reads TGTGCCAGCCGCGGACAGGGGCACAATGAGCAGTTCTTC.

The chain is built from TRBV9 and TRBJ1-2; D uncertain. Trimming removed 3 bases at V and 0 bases at J, with 9 bases between. This CDR3 has 14 amino acids. Germline V CDR1 and CDR2: SGDLS, YYNGEE. CDR3 sequence reads: CASSATSANYGYTF. CDR3 nucleotides: TGTGCCAGCAGCGCCACCTCTGCTAACTATGGCTACACCTTC.

This clone was detected only a few times. The V call is TRBV29-1, the J call TRBJ1-2; D remains ambiguous. This CDR3 spans 12 amino acids. Germline V gene sequence: CDR1 SQVTM, CDR2 ANQGSEA. Trimming cost V 4 bases and J 0 bases, with 6 bases left between them. CDR3: CSVVRSNYGYTF. CDR3 DNA sequence: TGCAGCGTTGTAAGGTCTAACTATGGCTACACCTTC.

The chain uses TRBV7-2 and TRBJ1-1; no reliable D call. Between the trimmed V and J ends, which lost 2 bases and 8 bases, there was a span of 6 bases. The CDR3 is made up of 11 amino acids. In germline, CDR1 is SGHTA, CDR2 FQGNSA. The CDR3 bases are TGTGCCAGCAGCTTATCCAGGGAAGCTTTCTTT. It yields the protein CASSLSREAFF.

This chain links TRBV11-2 with TRBJ1-2; 9 bases are shared with TRBD1. Germline assignment: CDR1 SGHAT and CDR2 FQNNGV. The CDR3 is 14 residues long. Trimming at V came to 5 bases and at J to 7 bases, leaving 8 bases not matched to a gene. CDR3 DNA sequence: TGTGCCAGCAGCCCCCCCGGGACAGGGATTGGCTACACCTTC. As protein: CASSPPGTGIGYTF. Variable domain in full (rest from reference TRBV11-2 and TRBJ1-2): EAGVAQSPRYKIIEKRQSVAFWCNPISGHATLYWYQQILGQGPKLLIQFQNNGVVDDSQLPKDRFSAERLKGVDSTLKIQPAKLEDSAVYLCASSPPGTGIGYTFGSGTRLTVV.

For this clone: In the same sample, other DNA sequences code for this CDR3. This chain uses TRBV5-1 with TRBJ1-1; D remains ambiguous. V lost 0 bases and J lost 5, with 5 bases in between. This CDR3 is built from 12 residues. Germline values: CDR1 SGHRS, CDR2 YFSETQ. The CDR3 sequence is CASSLVGTEAFF. The CDR3 DNA follows: TGCGCCAGCAGCTTGGTGGGGACTGAAGCTTTCTTT.

This chain joins TRBV5-1 and TRBJ1-4; perhaps TRBD1 as D (6 bases). Looked up from germline, CDR1 is SGHRS and CDR2 is YFSETQ. The CDR3 has 13 residues. The ends were cut back, 4 bases at V and 4 bases at J, with 8 bases in the middle. The CDR3 DNA reads TGCGCCAGCAGCGGACAGATTAATGAAAAACTGTTTTTT. Protein product: CASSGQINEKLFF.

The genes are TRBV10-3 and TRBJ1-1; D gene unclear. Germline V gives CDR1 ENHRY, CDR2 SYGVKD. V was clipped by 10 bases and J by 0 bases, with 12 bases between them. CDR3 size: 13 residues. This CDR3 reads CATLSRMNTEAFF. DNA of the CDR3: TGTGCCACTCTGTCCCGCATGAACACTGAAGCTTTCTTT.

The rearrangement uses TRBV5-4 and TRBJ1-2; D remains ambiguous. Trimming left V 4 bases short and J 7 bases short, with 11 bases between. Germline V gene lookup returns CDR1 SGHNT and CDR2 YYREEE (reference sequence). The CDR3 length is 12 residues. CDR3 nucleotides: TGTGCCAGCAGCCCCCAGTCGGCTGGCTACACCTTC. Residues: CASSPQSAGYTF.

This chain uses TRBV2 with TRBJ1-1; 7 nucleotides match TRBD1. Germline loops: CDR1 SNHLY, CDR2 FYNNEI. The CDR3 contains 13 residues. V was clipped by 8 bases and J by 0 bases; unmatched bases: 3. CDR3 residues: CASSGTVNTEAFF. The DNA of the CDR3 is TGTGCCAGCTCCGGGACAGTGAACACTGAAGCTTTCTTT.

The chain employs TRBV6-5 and TRBJ1-5; 9 positions match TRBD1. The germline gives CDR1 MNHEY, CDR2 SVGAGI. CDR3 length equals 14 residues. J gave up 7 bases and V 6 bases, and 7 bases lay outside the gene matches. Here the CDR3 DNA reads TGTGCCAGCAGGGGACAGGGAGCAGGACAGCCCCAGCATTTT. Translated: CASRGQGAGQPQHF.

The V and J genes are TRBV6-5 and TRBJ2-2; no reliable D call. The CDR3 runs to 14 residues. Trimming pared 2 bases from V and 1 base from J, leaving 5 bases between. Germline-derived CDR1 and CDR2 are MNHEY and SVGAGI. CDR3 nucleotide sequence: TGTGCCAGCAGTTACGGGCTGAACACCGGGGAGCTGTTTTTT. Translated: CASSYGLNTGELFF.

This clone was seen a single time. This chain connects TRBV5-1 to TRBJ1-4, with 7 bases identical to TRBD1. CDR3 size: 14 residues. CDR1 is SGHRS, CDR2 YFSETQ, per germline. The V segment lost 3 bases and the J segment 8 bases; nucleotides outside the gene matches: 7. The CDR3 spells CASSSQGIGEKLFF. The CDR3 DNA follows: TGCGCCAGCAGCTCACAGGGGATTGGCGAAAAACTGTTTTTT.

This chain links TRBV19 with TRBJ1-2; D remains unclear. This CDR3 has 12 amino acids. V lost 6 bases and J 3 bases, leaving 8 bases between the germline ends. Germline V lookup: CDR1 LNHDA, CDR2 SQIVND (reference sequence). The CDR3 sequence is CASSTGDYGYTF. The DNA for the CDR3 is TGTGCCAGTAGCACCGGTGACTATGGCTACACCTTC.

The chain is built from TRBV10-3 and TRBJ2-5; the match to TRBD2 covers 8 bases. The V gene end was trimmed by 6 bases and the J gene end by 2 bases; junction bases not matched to a gene: 5. The length of the CDR3 is 14 residues. The germline CDR1 and CDR2 sequences are ENHRY and SYGVKD. This CDR3 is CAISQRGLQETQYF. The CDR3 region has the DNA TGTGCCATCAGCCAGCGGGGGCTACAAGAGACCCAGTACTTC.